This T cell receptor beta chain was sequenced during a study of blood T cell repertoires in COVID-19. Study background: Nucleic acid was either cDNA or gDNA, and it came from T cells, B-cell-depleted T cells, or PBMCs.

This CDR3 has 19 amino acids. Trimming pared 4 bases from V and 0 bases from J, leaving 25 bases between. CDR1 is SGHDT and CDR2 is YYEEEE in the germline V gene. As handled by the study authors: How many nucleated cells were present was estimated from reference gene primer amplification. Clones were sequenced by immunoSEQ multiplex PCR, and TCRdb holds only the in-frame ones, with some missing. That table supplies the V and J calls and clone size; D and trimming were determined from the DNA. Among around 160,000 clones listed, around 87% were seen once. The sequence derives from a man between 18 and 29 years old with acute or convalescent COVID-19. This chain uses TRBV5-6 with TRBJ1-2; possible D gene TRBD1, 6 bases. Sequencing was carried out using peripheral blood. DNA for the CDR3: TGTGCCAGCAGCCTCCCAAACGACAGGAGACCGTTAGCTAACTATGGCTACACCTTC. Translating gives CASSLPNDRRPLANYGYTF.